These 20 T cell receptor beta chains were all obtained from the same sample, sequenced in a study of blood T cell repertoires in COVID-19. Data came from immunoSEQ multiplex PCR; TCRdb stores just in-frame clones and leaves some out. Among fewer than 250,000 clones listed, roughly 80% were seen once. The sequenced sample consisted of peripheral blood. Receptor source: a woman aged 45 to 65 with acute or convalescent COVID-19.

This clone turned up a few times. V is TRBV12-3 or TRBV12-4 and J is TRBJ2-2, with TRBD2 identical over 7 bases. Losses at the gene ends were 8 bases for V and 6 bases for J; bases not matched to a gene: 6. The CDR3 is 13 amino acids. CDR3 sequence: CASAVTSPGELFF. In nucleotides, the CDR3 is TGTGCCAGCGCGGTGACTAGCCCCGGGGAGCTGTTTTTT.

The chain couples TRBV28 to TRBJ1-1, with 7 bases identical to TRBD1. The CDR3 length is 15 residues. The germline CDR1 and CDR2 sequences are MDHEN and SYDVKM. Trimming removed 4 bases from V and 5 bases from J; junction bases left unmatched: 10. In DNA form, the CDR3 reads TGTGCCAGCAGTTCACTGCGACAGGGCGGGACTGAAGCTTTCTTT. Amino acids: CASSSLRQGGTEAFF.

By proportion, this clone is large (0.1 to 1%). The chain carries TRBV19 and TRBJ2-7; D is perhaps TRBD1 (6 bases). The V end was cut by 3 bases, the J end by 0 bases, with 24 bases between. CDR1 LNHDA and CDR2 SQIVND come from the germline V gene (reference sequence). The CDR3 has 19 amino acids. This chain's CDR3 is CASSIKVVFYRTDSYEQYF. The CDR3 bases are TGTGCCAGTAGTATTAAGGTTGTTTTCTATCGGACAGACTCCTACGAGCAGTACTTC. The entire variable domain, with the rest obtained from reference TRBV19 and TRBJ2-7, is as follows: DGGITQSPKYLFRKEGQNVTLSCEQNLNHDAMYWYRQDPGQGLRLIYYSQIVNDFQKGDIAEGYSVSREKKESFPLTVTSAQKNPTAFYLCASSIKVVFYRTDSYEQYFGPGTRLTVT.

This clone was found once. The V gene is TRBV7-2, the J gene TRBJ2-1; D is perhaps TRBD2 (6 bases). Trimming shortened V by 3 bases and J by 4 bases, and 13 bases separated the two germline ends. The CDR3 sequence is 15 residues long. Germline CDR1 and CDR2: SGHTA and FQGNSA. CDR3 in DNA: TGTGCCAGCAGCTTTTTTGGTAGCGGTTACAATGAGCAGTTCTTC. Translation gives CASSFFGSGYNEQFF.

J is TRBJ2-1 and V is TRBV7-6; TRBD2 might be the D (6 bases). Trimming removed 1 base at V and 0 bases at J, with 10 bases between. CDR1 is SGHVS and CDR2 is FNYEAQ in the germline V gene. The CDR3 length is 16 residues. The CDR3 nucleotides read TGTGCCAGCAGCTTAGATCACGGGAGCTCCTACAATGAGCAGTTCTTC. Its translation: CASSLDHGSSYNEQFF.

The V call is TRBV11-3, the J call TRBJ2-3; D perhaps matches TRBD2 (5 bases). The CDR3 length is 14 residues. Germline CDR1 SGHNT, CDR2 YENEEA. The V and J ends lost 1 base and 3 bases respectively, with 8 bases between them. The CDR3: CASSLGGDTDTQYF. CDR3 coding DNA: TGTGCCAGCAGCTTAGGGGGAGATACAGATACGCAGTATTTT.

The V gene is TRBV7-8, the J gene TRBJ1-1, with unresolved D. This CDR3 contains 13 residues. The V and J ends lost 2 bases and 1 base respectively, with 5 bases between them. The germline V gene encodes CDR1 SGHVS and CDR2 FQNEAQ. The chain's CDR3 is CASSLRQNTEAFF. In nucleotides, the CDR3 is TGTGCCAGCAGCTTACGACAGAACACTGAAGCTTTCTTT.

The V gene is TRBV20-1, the J gene TRBJ2-1; 9 bases are shared with TRBD2. CDR1 is DFQATT and CDR2 is SNEGSKA in the germline V gene (reference sequence). CDR3 length: 16 amino acids. The V and J ends lost 5 bases and 4 bases, in that order; junction bases with no gene match: 12. CDR3 sequence: CSAGGARGRVYNEQFF. As DNA, the CDR3 is TGCAGTGCTGGTGGGGCGCGCGGGAGGGTATACAATGAGCAGTTCTTC.

On this clone: A read error may produce the germline difference seen at one junction end. V usage is TRBV19 and J usage is TRBJ1-5, with D perhaps TRBD1 (6 bases). The CDR3 is 12 amino acids. CDR1 is LNHDA and CDR2 is SQIVND in the germline V gene (reference sequence). The CDR3: CAGRTANQPQHF. The CDR3, as DNA: TGTGCCGGTAGGACAGCAAATCAGCCCCAGCATTTT.

The chain combines TRBV18 with TRBJ1-5; TRBD1 matches at 7 bases. Trimming at V came to 6 bases and at J to 4 bases, leaving 9 bases not matched to a gene. Germline V CDR1 and CDR2: KGHSH, LQKENI. The CDR3 contains 15 residues. Written as DNA, the CDR3 is TGTGCCAGCTCTCAAACGGGACAGTCGAATCAGCCCCAGCATTTT. Translation: CASSQTGQSNQPQHF.

This clone was seen only once. The V gene is TRBV6-5, the J gene TRBJ2-1, with D possibly being TRBD2 (6 bases). Trimming shortened V by 2 bases and J by 7 bases, and 15 bases separated the two germline ends. The CDR3 is made up of 15 amino acids. The germline V gene encodes CDR1 MNHEY and CDR2 SVGAGI. Here the CDR3 reads CASSYGYLRGNEQFF. CDR3 nucleotides: TGTGCCAGCAGTTACGGGTATTTGCGGGGAAATGAGCAGTTCTTC.

The chain uses TRBV12-3 or TRBV12-4 and TRBJ1-6; D is unclear. CDR3 length: 13 amino acids. The V gene lost 6 bases and the J gene lost 3 bases, with 6 bases spanning the gap. Here the CDR3 reads CASRNSYNSPLHF. As DNA, the CDR3 is TGTGCCAGCAGAAACAGCTATAATTCACCCCTCCACTTT.

As DNA, the CDR3 is TGTGCCAGCAGTTATCTTGGGGGGAATTCACCCCTCCACTTT. Translation: CASSYLGGNSPLHF. J is TRBJ1-6 and V is TRBV11-2; a possible D gene is TRBD1 (5 bases). Deletions cut 6 bases from V and 7 bases from J, with 13 bases between. CDR3 length equals 14 residues. Germline V CDR1 and CDR2: SGHAT, FQNNGV.

This chain links TRBV5-1 with TRBJ2-1, with TRBD1 as a possible D gene (7 bases). V dropped 3 bases and J dropped 10 bases, with 23 bases sitting between them. Germline V gene lookup returns CDR1 SGHRS and CDR2 YFSETQ. CDR3 length: 16 residues. The CDR3 protein is CASSSEFVQGGGEQFF. The CDR3 DNA is TGCGCCAGCAGCTCCGAATTCGTTCAGGGGGGTGGCGAGCAGTTCTTC.

This clone was recorded a few times. The chain couples TRBV27 to TRBJ1-4; 8 bases align to TRBD1. The CDR3 consists of 15 residues. Germline assignment: CDR1 MNHEY and CDR2 SMNVEV (reference sequence). V lost 9 bases to trimming and J lost 8 bases; unmatched junction nucleotides: 14. The CDR3 DNA is TGTGCCAGTGGTGAGGTAGCAGGGGGCGCCGAAAAACTGTTTTTT. Translating it yields CASGEVAGGAEKLFF.

This chain connects TRBV6-5 to TRBJ1-6, with D hard to call. CDR1 is MNHEY and CDR2 is SVGAGI in the germline V gene. The CDR3 covers 11 residues. Trimming pared 10 bases from V and 11 bases from J, leaving 12 bases between. The CDR3 sequence: CATTNQPPLHF. In DNA form, the CDR3 reads TGTGCCACCACTAATCAACCACCCCTCCACTTT.

The sample holds one count of this clone. CDR3: CASSSPRQGAGYGYTF. CDR3 in DNA: TGTGCCAGCAGCTCACCGCGACAGGGGGCCGGCTATGGCTACACCTTC. The chain uses TRBV28 and TRBJ1-2; 10 bases are shared with TRBD1. The germline CDR1 and CDR2 sequences are MDHEN and SYDVKM. This CDR3 is built from 16 residues. With 6 bases clipped from V and 4 bases from J, the junction kept 11 bases outside the gene matches.

This clone was counted a few times. V and J are TRBV28 and TRBJ1-2, with 11 bases identical to TRBD1. V trimming: 6 bases; J trimming: 4 bases; junction bases outside the gene matches: 10. The germline V gene encodes CDR1 MDHEN and CDR2 SYDVKM. The CDR3 contains 16 residues. CDR3 sequence (DNA): TGTGCCAGCAGCCCTACCAGGACAGGGGGCACCTATGGCTACACCTTC. Its translation: CASSPTRTGGTYGYTF.

The chain joins TRBV23-1 to TRBJ1-1; no definite D call. TRBV23-1 is noted as an ORF with a role that remains uncertain. This CDR3 is 13 amino acids long. V lost 0 bases to trimming and J lost 10 bases, with 12 bases between them. Here the CDR3 DNA reads TGCGCCAGCAGTCAATCGAGATGCTCGGGAGCTTTCTTT. It is translated as CASSQSRCSGAFF.

The genes are TRBV27 and TRBJ1-6; 8 bases align to TRBD1. CDR3 size: 13 residues. Losses at the gene ends were 9 bases for V and 12 bases for J; bases not matched to a gene: 10. Germline V gene lookup returns CDR1 MNHEY and CDR2 SMNVEV (reference sequence). CDR3 nucleotide sequence: TGTGCCAGTCGGGACAGGAGTTTGGGACCCCTCCACTTT. Amino acids: CASRDRSLGPLHF.